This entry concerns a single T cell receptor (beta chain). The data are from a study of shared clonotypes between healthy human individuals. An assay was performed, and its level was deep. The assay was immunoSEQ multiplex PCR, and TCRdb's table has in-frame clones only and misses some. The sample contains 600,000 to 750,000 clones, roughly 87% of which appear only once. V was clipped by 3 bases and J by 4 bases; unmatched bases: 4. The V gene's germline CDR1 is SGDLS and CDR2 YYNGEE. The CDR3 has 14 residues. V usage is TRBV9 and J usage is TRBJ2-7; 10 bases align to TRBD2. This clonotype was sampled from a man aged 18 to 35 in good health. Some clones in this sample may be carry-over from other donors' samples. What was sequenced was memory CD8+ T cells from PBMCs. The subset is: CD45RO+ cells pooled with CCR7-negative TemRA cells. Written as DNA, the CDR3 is TGTGCCAGCAGCGGTCTAGCGGGAGTTTACGAGCAGTACTTC. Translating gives CASSGLAGVYEQYF.